This T cell receptor beta chain originates from a study of blood T cell repertoires in COVID-19. The table came from immunoSEQ multiplex PCR; TCRdb's copy has only in-frame clones and leaves some out. The sample includes about 160,000 clones, approximately 80% of them seen just once. Germline V lookup: CDR1 MNHEY, CDR2 SVGEGT. V was pared by 7 bases and J by 5 bases, with 9 bases of the junction left unmatched. The CDR3 spans 14 residues. The chain links TRBV6-2 or TRBV6-3 to TRBJ2-7, with TRBD1 identical over 9 bases. This sequence originates from a woman in her sixties or seventies with acute or convalescent COVID-19. Sequenced input: peripheral blood. Written as DNA, the CDR3 is TGTGCCAGCAACCCCGGGACAGGGTCCCACGAGCAGTACTTC. Encoded protein: CASNPGTGSHEQYF.